This T cell receptor (beta chain) comes out of a study of CD8 T cells in Susac syndrome. RNA was extracted with the RNeasy kit, and a quantity of roughly 0.5 to 1 ug was reverse transcribed using random hexamers. The immunoSEQ assay covered 54 Vbeta and 13 Jbeta segments for CDR3. TCRdb reanalysed the immunoSEQ multiplex PCR reads using MiXCR and keeps one entry per CDR3 protein. The sample includes about 150,000 distinct CDR3 sequences, about 94% of them seen just once. Germline V gives CDR1 MDHEN, CDR2 SYDVKM. The CDR3 has 11 residues. Trimming stripped 5 bases from V and 5 bases from J, with 7 bases between.

The V and J genes are TRBV28 and TRBJ2-7, with unresolved D. The specimen sequenced was CD8+ T cells from PBMCs. The clonotype comes from a human donor with multiple sclerosis. The CDR3 coding sequence is TGTGCCAGCAGTAGGCACAACGAGCAGTACTTC. It encodes CASSRHNEQYF.